A selection of T cell receptor beta chains follows, all from one sample in a study of shared clonotypes between healthy human individuals. The method was immunoSEQ multiplex PCR; TCRdb's version includes in-frame clones alone and lacks a portion of them. The sample gives around 2.1 million clones, about 92% of which show up once; around 1.7% is in the top ten. The source material was naive CD8+ T cells from PBMCs. Source of these receptors: a man between 18 and 35 years old in good health. Some clones in this sample may be carry-over from other donors' samples. Both conserved end residues are part of each CDR3. D genes are given only for firm matches. Expanded clones are given a class, and other clones once, few, many or no size at all.

size,D,V,J,DNA,CDR3
-,-,TRBV27,TRBJ2-7,TGTGCCAGCAGTTTATCTTTGACTTCAAGTCTGGCGAAGCAGTACTTC,CASSLSLTSSLAKQYF
-,-,TRBV27,TRBJ2-7,TGTGCCAGCAGTTTTGGACTACCCTACGAGCAGTACTTC,CASSFGLPYEQYF
-,TRBD1,TRBV27,TRBJ1-1,TGTGCCAGCAGTTCTAGACAGGGGACTGAAGCTTTCTTT,CASSSRQGTEAFF
-,TRBD2,TRBV11-2,TRBJ2-5,TGTGCCAGCAGCCCAAGCCCCCTGGGACTAATCCAAGAGACCCAGTACTTC,CASSPSPLGLIQETQYF
once,TRBD1,TRBV9,TRBJ1-2,TGTGCCAGCAGCGTAGGATCTCAGGGGGCTAACTATGGCTACACCTTC,CASSVGSQGANYGYTF
once,TRBD1,TRBV27,TRBJ2-7,TGTGCCAGCAGCTCTCGGACAGGGACCGAGCAGTACTTC,CASSSRTGTEQYF
-,-,TRBV7-6,TRBJ2-3,TGTGCCAGCAGCTTAGTTGCAGGGGCGGCAGCAAGCGGCACAGATACGCAGTATTTT,CASSLVAGAAASGTDTQYF
few,-,TRBV9,TRBJ2-7,TGTGCCAGCAGCGTAGGGGCAGGGAACTACGAGCAGTACTTC,CASSVGAGNYEQYF
-,-,TRBV9,TRBJ2-2,TGTGCCAGCAGCGTAGGAACAGCTAACACCGGGGAGCTGTTTTTT,CASSVGTANTGELFF
-,-,TRBV27,TRBJ1-4,TGTGCCAGCAGCATACACCCCGGGACTGAAAAACTGTTTTTT,CASSIHPGTEKLFF
-,-,TRBV4-2,TRBJ2-7,TGTGCCAGCAGCCAAGACCGGGGCTCCACGTCCTACGAGCAGTACTTC,CASSQDRGSTSYEQYF
once,-,TRBV2,TRBJ1-5,TGTGCCAGCAGTGATCATTGGAGTAGGGTTGGCAATCAGCCCCAGCATTTT,CASSDHWSRVGNQPQHF
few,-,TRBV27,TRBJ1-1,TGTGCCAGCAGTTTGAGGGCTTCGAACACTGAAGCTTTCTTT,CASSLRASNTEAFF
-,-,TRBV2,TRBJ2-1,TGTGCCGGAACGGGAAACCCCCGGGGAAAGTTCTTC,CAGTGNPRGKFF
-,-,TRBV5-1,TRBJ2-1,TGCGCCAGCAGCTGGAGGGCAGATTACAATGAGCAGTTCTTC,CASSWRADYNEQFF
-,-,TRBV27,TRBJ2-1,TGTGCCAGCAGTACCCCGGGGGACCACAATGAGCAGTTCTTC,CASSTPGDHNEQFF
once,-,TRBV27,TRBJ1-1,TGTGCCAGCAGTTTAAATTCCCGGGGGAGGATGAACACTGAAGCTTTCTTT,CASSLNSRGRMNTEAFF
-,TRBD1,TRBV27,TRBJ2-7,TGTGCCAGCAGCCAAAGACAGGGGATTGTCGACGAGCAGTACTTC,CASSQRQGIVDEQYF
-,-,TRBV7-9,TRBJ1-2,TGTGCCAGCAGTCACCGAATACAAGTTAACTATGGCTACACCTTC,CASSHRIQVNYGYTF
-,TRBD1,TRBV9,TRBJ2-7,TGTGCCAGCGCGGGGGACAGGGGGTACGAGCAGTACTTC,CASAGDRGYEQYF
-,-,TRBV7-9,TRBJ2-5,TGTGCCAGCAGCTCTAGTGCAGGGGCGCGACGAGAGACCCAGTACTTC,CASSSSAGARRETQYF
-,TRBD1,TRBV7-9,TRBJ2-4,TGTGCCAGCAGCTTAGGGCCCCAGGGGGTAGCCAAAAACATTCAGTACTTC,CASSLGPQGVAKNIQYF
once,TRBD1,TRBV28,TRBJ2-7,TGTGCCAGCAGTCATCCGGGACAGGGGGCGCTTGAGCAGTACTTC,CASSHPGQGALEQYF
-,TRBD1,TRBV6-1,TRBJ2-7,TGTGCCAGCAGTCCACAGACAGGGTCCCACTACGAGCAGTACTTC,CASSPQTGSHYEQYF
-,-,TRBV4-1,TRBJ2-7,TGCGCCAGCAGCCAAGATAGCAGGACCTCCTACGAGCAGTACTTC,CASSQDSRTSYEQYF
-,-,TRBV27,TRBJ1-4,TGTGCCAGCAGTTCCCTTAATGAAAAACTGTTTTTT,CASSSLNEKLFF
-,-,TRBV2,TRBJ2-3,TGTGCCAGCAGTGAATGGCAGACTAGCACAGATACGCAGTATTTT,CASSEWQTSTDTQYF
-,TRBD1,TRBV4-2,TRBJ1-3,TGTGCCAGCAGCCAAGTGAGGGACAGGGGGAGCACCATATATTTT,CASSQVRDRGSTIYF
-,-,TRBV6-5,TRBJ1-1,TGTGCCAGCAGTGGAGCGGAGAACACTGAAGCTTTCTTT,CASSGAENTEAFF
once,TRBD1,TRBV15,TRBJ1-5,TGTGCCACCACCGAGACCCCAGGGGGGAATCAGCCCCAGCATTTT,CATTETPGGNQPQHF